This T cell receptor (beta chain) was retrieved from a study of neurological immune-mediated disorders. Time point meaning: longitudinal time-point 1 (baseline). Stored at -80 C, 2 million PBMCs were the source of the unsorted libraries. Every sequencing run produced over 180 million TCR-beta sequences that came from 15-18 subjects. TCRdb recomputed calls from the 5' RACE reads with MiXCR, one row per CDR3 protein. The table lists 55,000 to 80,000 distinct CDR3 sequences, roughly 15% of them singletons, with approximately 4.2% in the top ten. This clonotype was detected ten times or more. What was sequenced was PBMCs. The origin of this receptor is a female donor with HTLV-1-associated myelopathy (HAM/TSP).

The CDR3 loop reads CSVRGTAWGEQYF. The DNA for the CDR3 is TGCAGCGTCAGGGGGACAGCATGGGGGGAGCAGTACTTC. V gene TRBV29-1 combines with J gene TRBJ2-7; TRBD1 agrees at 7 bases. CDR3 length: 13 amino acids. The junction had 12 bases not matched to a gene; V was cut back by 6 bases and J by 7 bases. Germline lookup yields CDR1 SQVTM and CDR2 ANQGSEA.